The 10 T cell receptor beta chains presented below share a single source sample, sequenced in a study of blood T cell repertoires in COVID-19. Clones were sequenced by immunoSEQ multiplex PCR, and TCRdb holds only the in-frame ones, with some missing. There are 130,000 to 150,000 clones in the sample; about nine tenths occur only once, and about 11% lies in the top ten. The sample consisted of PBMCs or T cells enriched from blood (not recorded which). All receptors come from a man aged 55 to 69 who had recovered from COVID-19.

The chain employs TRBV23-1 and TRBJ1-1; 7 nucleotides match TRBD1. TRBV23-1 is designated an ORF whose function remains uncertain. The trim removed 7 bases at V and 3 bases at J, leaving 14 bases unmatched. The CDR3 extends over 16 amino acids. CDR3 coding DNA: TGCGCCAGCAACCGGGACAGCGATAGCGAGGACACTGAAGCTTTCTTT. It yields the protein CASNRDSDSEDTEAFF.

DNA of the CDR3: TGTGCCAGCAATACGGGGTGGGCGGGGCGCCAGTACTTC. Its protein product is CASNTGWAGRQYF. The rearrangement uses TRBV12-3 or TRBV12-4 and TRBJ2-5; a weak D match, TRBD2 (6 bases). The V end was cut by 7 bases, the J end by 10 bases, with 19 bases between. The CDR3 totals 13 residues.

The chain joins TRBV7-2 to TRBJ2-7; 7 bases match TRBD2. V was clipped by 5 bases and J by 2 bases; unmatched bases: 12. Germline V gene data show CDR1 as SGHTA and CDR2 as FQGNSA. The CDR3 extends over 16 amino acids. CDR3 sequence: CASSVGFTREPYEQYF. The CDR3 DNA is TGTGCCAGCAGCGTGGGTTTTACGCGGGAGCCCTACGAGCAGTACTTC.

This clone has only a few counts. J is TRBJ2-7 and V is TRBV7-8; 10 bases line up with TRBD1. The germline gives CDR1 SGHVS, CDR2 FQNEAQ. This CDR3 has 16 amino acids. J lost 2 bases, V lost 5 bases, and 9 bases had no gene match. The CDR3 DNA reads as TGTGCCAGCAGCGACTTAGGGACAGGGGTCCCCTACGAGCAGTACTTC. Translation gives CASSDLGTGVPYEQYF.

The CDR3 loop is CASSNRQGANEQYF. As DNA, the CDR3 is TGTGCCAGCAGCAACCGACAGGGGGCCAACGAGCAGTACTTC. The V gene is TRBV5-4, the J gene TRBJ2-7; 10 positions agree with TRBD1. Germline V CDR1 and CDR2: SGHNT, YYREEE (reference sequence). V dropped 4 bases and J dropped 5; count of bases not matched to a gene: 6. The CDR3 extends over 14 amino acids.

The rearrangement links TRBV28 to TRBJ1-2; a weak D match, TRBD1 (6 bases). The CDR3 is 12 residues long. The germline V gene has CDR1 MDHEN and CDR2 SYDVKM. V was clipped by 6 bases and J by 11 bases, with 16 bases between them. The CDR3 reads CASRDTGRGYTF. Here the CDR3 DNA reads TGTGCCAGCAGGGATACAGGGCGAGGGTACACCTTC.

A few counts support this clone. The rearrangement uses TRBV29-1 and TRBJ1-1, with 7 bases aligning to TRBD1. The V gene end was trimmed by 5 bases and the J gene end by 12 bases; junction bases not matched to a gene: 9. This CDR3 is 11 amino acids long. Looked up from germline, CDR1 is SQVTM and CDR2 is ANQGSEA. The CDR3 coding sequence is TGCAGCGTTCCTGAACAGGGGAGAACTTTCTTT. This gives the protein CSVPEQGRTFF. The whole variable domain, remainder taken from reference TRBV29-1 and TRBJ1-1, is SAVISQKPSRDICQRGTSLTIQCQVDSQVTMMFWYRQQPGQSLTLIATANQGSEATYESGFVIDKFPISRPNLTFSTLTVSNMSPEDSSIYLCSVPEQGRTFFGQGTRLTVV.

The chain is built from TRBV24-1 and TRBJ1-2; D is uncertain. CDR1 and CDR2 (germline): KGHDR, SFDVKD. This CDR3 region has 14 residues. Trimming shortened V by 4 bases and J by 2 bases, and 10 bases separated the two germline ends. The CDR3 DNA reads as TGTGCCACCAGTGAGACAACAGAAAACTATGGCTACACCTTC. This translates into CATSETTENYGYTF.

The J gene is TRBJ2-1, the V gene TRBV5-4; 15 bases fit TRBD2. This CDR3 spans 16 amino acids. CDR1 is SGHNT, CDR2 YYREEE, per germline (reference sequence). With 3 bases clipped from V and 7 bases from J, the junction kept 5 bases outside the gene matches. The CDR3 DNA reads as TGTGCCAGCAGCTGGCCGGGACTAGCGGGGGGAAATGAGCAGTTCTTC. Its translation is CASSWPGLAGGNEQFF. The full variable domain, completed using reference TRBV5-4 and TRBJ2-1, is ETGVTQSPTHLIKTRGQQVTLRCSSQSGHNTVSWYQQALGQGPQFIFQYYREEENGRGNFPPRFSGLQFPNYSSELNVNALELDDSALYLCASSWPGLAGGNEQFFGPGTRLTVL.

J is TRBJ1-2 and V is TRBV27; maybe TRBD1 (6 bases). Germline V gene data show CDR1 as MNHEY and CDR2 as SMNVEV (reference sequence). V was shortened by 4 bases and J by 8 bases, with 14 bases between the two germline ends. The CDR3 spans 13 residues. The CDR3: CASSYTGIGGYTF. As DNA, the CDR3 is TGTGCCAGCAGTTATACAGGGATAGGAGGCTACACCTTC.